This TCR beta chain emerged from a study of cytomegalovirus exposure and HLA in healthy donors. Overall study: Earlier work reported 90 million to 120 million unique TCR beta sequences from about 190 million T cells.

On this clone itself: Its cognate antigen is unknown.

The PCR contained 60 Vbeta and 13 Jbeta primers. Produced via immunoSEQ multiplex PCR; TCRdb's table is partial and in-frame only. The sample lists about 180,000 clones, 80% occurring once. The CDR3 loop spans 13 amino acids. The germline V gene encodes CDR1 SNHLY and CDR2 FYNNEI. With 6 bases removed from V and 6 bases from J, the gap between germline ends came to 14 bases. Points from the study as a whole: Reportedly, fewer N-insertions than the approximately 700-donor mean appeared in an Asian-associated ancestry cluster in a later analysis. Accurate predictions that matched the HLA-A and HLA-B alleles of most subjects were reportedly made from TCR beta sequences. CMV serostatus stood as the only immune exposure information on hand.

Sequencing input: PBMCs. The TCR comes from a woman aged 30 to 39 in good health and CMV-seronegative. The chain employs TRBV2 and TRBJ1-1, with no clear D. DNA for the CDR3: TGTGCCAGCAGCGATCTTACAGCGGCTGAAGCTTTCTTT. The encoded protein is CASSDLTAAEAFF.